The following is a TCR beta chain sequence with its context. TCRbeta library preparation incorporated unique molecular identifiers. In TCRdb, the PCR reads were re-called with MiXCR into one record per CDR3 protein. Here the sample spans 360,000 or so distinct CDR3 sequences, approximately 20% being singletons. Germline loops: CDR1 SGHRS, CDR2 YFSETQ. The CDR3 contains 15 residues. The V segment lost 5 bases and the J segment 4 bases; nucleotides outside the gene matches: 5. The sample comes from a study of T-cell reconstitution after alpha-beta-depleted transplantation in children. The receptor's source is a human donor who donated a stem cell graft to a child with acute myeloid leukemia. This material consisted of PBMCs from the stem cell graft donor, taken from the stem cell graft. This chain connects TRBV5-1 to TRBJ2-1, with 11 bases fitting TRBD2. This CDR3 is CASRNGTSGYNEQFF. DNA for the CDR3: TGCGCCAGCAGGAACGGGACTAGCGGTTACAATGAGCAGTTCTTC.